These 23 T cell receptor beta chains share one sample of origin, sequenced in a study of shared clonotypes between healthy human individuals. Produced via immunoSEQ multiplex PCR; TCRdb's table is partial and in-frame only. The sample contains about 2.5 million clones, 80% to 95% of which appear only once. Sequenced sample: naive CD4+ T cells from PBMCs. Subset here: CD45RA+ positively selected. The origin of the receptors is a man between 18 and 29 years old in good health. Some clones in this sample may be carry-over from other donors' samples.

The rearrangement joins TRBV9 to TRBJ2-2; D perhaps matches TRBD1 (5 bases). Germline V gives CDR1 SGDLS, CDR2 YYNGEE. V was trimmed by 2 bases and J by 1 base, leaving 18 bases between them. CDR3 length equals 18 residues. This CDR3 is CASSVRQRREKNTGELFF. The CDR3 DNA is TGTGCCAGCAGCGTTCGACAGCGTCGTGAGAAGAACACCGGGGAGCTGTTTTTT.

The chain couples TRBV4-1 to TRBJ2-7; 7 bases fit TRBD2. The V gene's germline CDR1 is MGHRA and CDR2 YSYEKL. This CDR3 has 16 residues. V dropped 0 bases and J dropped 5; count of bases not matched to a gene: 10. Here the CDR3 reads CASSQEMATAGDEQYF. For the CDR3, the DNA is TGCGCCAGCAGCCAAGAGATGGCAACCGCGGGGGACGAGCAGTACTTC.

The rearrangement links TRBV29-1 to TRBJ2-5, with 9 bases matching TRBD1. This CDR3 region has 13 residues. Per germline, CDR1 SQVTM and CDR2 ANQGSEA. V was clipped by 7 bases and J by 4 bases; unmatched bases: 7. The CDR3 reads CSGGQGGGETQYF. The CDR3 DNA is TGCAGCGGGGGACAGGGCGGCGGAGAGACCCAGTACTTC.

This chain connects TRBV28 to TRBJ2-3; 14 nucleotides align to TRBD2. Germline-derived CDR1 and CDR2 are MDHEN and SYDVKM. The CDR3 runs 14 residues. V lost 5 bases to trimming and J lost 10 bases; unmatched junction nucleotides: 5. The CDR3 DNA follows: TGTGCCAGCAGTGGGACTAGCGGGAGTCAGGCGCAGTATTTT. It is translated as CASSGTSGSQAQYF.

The chain recombines TRBV28 with TRBJ1-1, with D unclear. V lost 5 bases and J 4 bases, leaving 11 bases between the germline ends. The CDR3 is 13 amino acids. Looked up from germline, CDR1 is MDHEN and CDR2 is SYDVKM. The DNA for the CDR3 is TGTGCCAGCAGTCTTTCCTCGGGCACTGAAGCTTTCTTT. Its protein is CASSLSSGTEAFF. Using reference TRBV28 and TRBJ1-1 for the parts outside the CDR3, the full variable domain is DVKVTQSSRYLVKRTGEKVFLECVQDMDHENMFWYRQDPGLGLRLIYFSYDVKMKEKGDIPEGYSVSREKKERFSLILESASTNQTSMYLCASSLSSGTEAFFGQGTRLTVV.

The chain is built from TRBV10-3 and TRBJ2-1; no clear D gene. Trimming took off 4 bases at V and 3 bases at J, with 16 bases between the two ends. The CDR3 consists of 16 residues. Per the germline V gene, CDR1 is ENHRY and CDR2 is SYGVKD. CDR3 protein: CAISGILGGVYNEQFF. CDR3 bases: TGTGCCATCAGTGGAATTCTTGGTGGGGTCTACAATGAGCAGTTCTTC.

V usage is TRBV5-1 and J usage is TRBJ1-4; tentative D call: TRBD1 (5 bases). Trimming stripped 0 bases from V and 8 bases from J, with 14 bases between. This CDR3 region has 15 residues. Germline V gives CDR1 SGHRS, CDR2 YFSETQ. Here the CDR3 reads CASSLVGSKGEKLFF. CDR3 DNA: TGCGCCAGCAGCTTGGTGGGATCCAAGGGGGAAAAACTGTTTTTT.

The V call is TRBV6-4, the J call TRBJ2-3; 11 bases align to TRBD2. Germline V gene lookup returns CDR1 MRHNA and CDR2 SNTAGT. The CDR3 sequence is 15 residues long. V gave up 1 base and J gave up 7 bases; unmatched junction bases: 4. The CDR3 here is CASSDFGTSGNTQYF. The CDR3 DNA sequence: TGTGCCAGCAGTGACTTTGGGACTAGCGGAAATACGCAGTATTTT.

This chain connects TRBV6-5 to TRBJ1-6; D is undetermined. CDR1 and CDR2 (germline): MNHEY, SVGAGI. V was trimmed by 6 bases and J by 6 bases, leaving 15 bases between them. The CDR3 totals 15 residues. In DNA form, the CDR3 reads TGTGCCAGCAGGAAATGGACGCTGGCTAATTCACCCCTCCACTTT. Protein sequence: CASRKWTLANSPLHF.

The chain employs TRBV28 and TRBJ2-7; D is perhaps TRBD1 (5 bases). CDR3 size: 14 residues. The germline CDR1 and CDR2 sequences are MDHEN and SYDVKM. Trimming removed 9 bases from V and 3 bases from J, with 18 bases in between. The CDR3 DNA sequence: TGTGCCAGTGCATGGGGCAAGGGCGGCTACGAGCAGTACTTC. Translating gives CASAWGKGGYEQYF.

This rearrangement joins TRBV10-3 to TRBJ2-1; 7 bases line up with TRBD2. Germline V gene data show CDR1 as ENHRY and CDR2 as SYGVKD. After removal of 6 bases from V and 8 bases from J, the junction contained 22 bases not matched to a gene. The CDR3 length is 18 residues. CDR3 nucleotides: TGTGCCATCAGCAAAAGAGAGGGTGCGGGAGATAGCTGGGATGAGCAGTTCTTC. As protein: CAISKREGAGDSWDEQFF.

The chain carries TRBV4-1 and TRBJ1-5; no reliable D call. V lost 3 bases to trimming and J lost 0 bases, with 6 bases between them. The germline V gene has CDR1 MGHRA and CDR2 YSYEKL. This CDR3 comprises 14 residues. The CDR3 sequence is CASSQLFSNQPQHF. As DNA, the CDR3 is TGCGCCAGCAGCCAGCTATTTAGCAATCAGCCCCAGCATTTT.

This sequence joins TRBV5-1 and TRBJ1-5, with D maybe TRBD1 (5 bases). The CDR3 has 14 residues. The V end was cut by 2 bases, the J end by 5 bases, with 11 bases between. Germline CDR1 and CDR2: SGHRS and YFSETQ. This CDR3 reads CASSFGGVDQPQHF. The CDR3 region has the DNA TGCGCCAGCAGCTTCGGGGGGGTAGATCAGCCCCAGCATTTT.

The rearrangement links TRBV7-9 to TRBJ1-1; the D is unclear. CDR1 is SEHNR and CDR2 is FQNEAQ in the germline V gene (reference sequence). The length of the CDR3 is 17 residues. Trimming removed 0 bases at V and 1 base at J, with 15 bases between. CDR3 amino acids: CASSLASLRDGNTEAFF. CDR3 nucleotide sequence: TGTGCCAGCAGCTTAGCGTCTTTGAGAGATGGGAACACTGAAGCTTTCTTT.

In nucleotides, the CDR3 is TGTGCCAGCAGCTTACAAACTAGTGGGCTTAGTGAGCAGTTCTTC. It translates to CASSLQTSGLSEQFF. The rearrangement links TRBV7-3 to TRBJ2-1; weak D call: TRBD2 (5 bases). Looked up from germline, CDR1 is SGHTA and CDR2 is FQGTGA. The CDR3 is made up of 15 amino acids. V lost 2 bases to trimming and J lost 9 bases, with 17 bases between them.

The chain joins TRBV11-2 to TRBJ2-7; D may match TRBD1 or TRBD2 (5 bases each). Looked up from germline, CDR1 is SGHAT and CDR2 is FQNNGV. V lost 6 bases to trimming and J lost 1 base, with 16 bases between them. The length of the CDR3 is 15 residues. CDR3 protein: CASSRTRDGSYEQYF. The CDR3 coding sequence is TGTGCCAGCAGTCGTACCCGGGACGGATCCTACGAGCAGTACTTC.

V and J are TRBV15 and TRBJ2-5; possibly TRBD2 for D (6 bases). Germline loops: CDR1 LNHNV, CDR2 YYDKDF (reference sequence). The ends were cut back, 8 bases at V and 1 base at J, with 11 bases in the middle. The length of the CDR3 is 13 residues. The CDR3 region is CATGGSGQETQYF. Written as DNA, the CDR3 is TGTGCCACCGGGGGTAGCGGCCAAGAGACCCAGTACTTC.

The chain links TRBV4-1 to TRBJ2-3, with 11 bases fitting TRBD1. The CDR3 contains 15 residues. The junction had 6 bases not matched to a gene; V was cut back by 4 bases and J by 6 bases. From germline, CDR1 is MGHRA and CDR2 YSYEKL. CDR3 DNA sequence: TGCGCCAGCAGCCGAGGACAGGGGGCTAGGGATACGCAGTATTTT. It specifies CASSRGQGARDTQYF.

V and J are TRBV5-1 and TRBJ1-1, with D tentatively TRBD1 (6 bases). Germline CDR1 and CDR2: SGHRS and YFSETQ. The V gene lost 2 bases and the J gene lost 1 base, with 9 bases spanning the gap. The CDR3 covers 14 residues. This CDR3 is CASSFYRANTEAFF. CDR3 DNA: TGCGCCAGCAGCTTCTACAGGGCGAACACTGAAGCTTTCTTT.

CDR3 amino acids: CASSLFTIPTSGRRDEQFF. The CDR3 DNA is TGTGCCAGCAGTTTATTCACAATCCCAACTAGCGGGAGGAGGGATGAGCAGTTCTTC. J is TRBJ2-1 and V is TRBV27; 12 bases are a match to TRBD2. The V segment lost 1 base and the J segment 8 bases; nucleotides outside the gene matches: 15. The length of the CDR3 is 19 residues. The germline CDR1 and CDR2 sequences are MNHEY and SMNVEV (reference sequence).

The V call is TRBV5-1, the J call TRBJ2-4; 7 bases fit TRBD2. This CDR3 spans 15 amino acids. Germline V gene data show CDR1 as SGHRS and CDR2 as YFSETQ. The ends lost 4 bases at V and 1 base at J; junction bases unmatched: 5. In DNA form, the CDR3 reads TGCGCCAGCAGCCCGCGGGAGACCGCCAAAAACATTCAGTACTTC. Translated, it gives CASSPRETAKNIQYF. The full variable domain, in which reference TRBV5-1 and TRBJ2-4 provide the parts outside the CDR3, is KAGVTQTPRYLIKTRGQQVTLSCSPISGHRSVSWYQQTPGQGLQFLFEYFSETQRNKGNFPGRFSGRQFSNSRSEMNVSTLELGDSALYLCASSPRETAKNIQYFGAGTRLSVL.

This chain joins TRBV15 and TRBJ2-1; D not resolved. Germline assignment: CDR1 LNHNV and CDR2 YYDKDF (reference sequence). The ends were cut back, 3 bases at V and 7 bases at J, with 10 bases in the middle. The CDR3 sequence is 13 residues long. The CDR3 DNA is TGTGCCACCAGCAGCCCCGTGGGGAATGAGCAGTTCTTC. Its protein is CATSSPVGNEQFF.

The chain recombines TRBV19 with TRBJ1-2; D is uncertain. The CDR3 length is 15 residues. Germline V CDR1 and CDR2: LNHDA, SQIVND (reference sequence). The ends were cut back, 5 bases at V and 8 bases at J, with 21 bases in the middle. The DNA for the CDR3 is TGTGCCAGTAGTCAAAATTATCTCGGTGAAGGCGGCTACACCTTC. Amino acid sequence: CASSQNYLGEGGYTF. Full variable domain (remainder filled in from reference TRBV19 and TRBJ1-2): DGGITQSPKYLFRKEGQNVTLSCEQNLNHDAMYWYRQDPGQGLRLIYYSQIVNDFQKGDIAEGYSVSREKKESFPLTVTSAQKNPTAFYLCASSQNYLGEGGYTFGSGTRLTVV.